The 27 T cell receptor beta chains below come from one sample, sequenced in a study of neoadjuvant anti-PD-1 for oral cavity cancer. Clones were sequenced by immunoSEQ multiplex PCR, and TCRdb holds only the in-frame ones, with some missing. The table has over 9,000 clones, about three fifths seen once; the top ten hold 3% to 4.5%. Time point of the sample: after neoadjuvant nivolumab, at surgical resection. Specimen: PBMCs, collected after nivolumab (anti-PD-1) treatment. The receptors come from a person between 40 and 80 years old with oral cavity squamous cell carcinoma.

The chain has TRBV4-2 and TRBJ1-6; no clear D gene. Trimming stripped 0 bases from V and 7 bases from J, with 13 bases between. Germline assignment: CDR1 LGHNA and CDR2 YNFKEQ. The CDR3 consists of 16 residues. The CDR3 loop reads CASSQEGRTENSPLHF. The DNA for the CDR3 is TGTGCCAGCAGCCAAGAGGGGAGGACCGAGAATTCACCCCTCCACTTT.

The V gene is TRBV6-5, the J gene TRBJ2-1; D is possibly TRBD2 (6 bases). The ends were cut back, 6 bases at V and 0 bases at J, with 12 bases in the middle. The germline CDR1 and CDR2 sequences are MNHEY and SVGAGI. This CDR3 is 15 amino acids long. The CDR3 is CASSPAGGSYNEQFF. For the CDR3, the DNA is TGTGCCAGCAGCCCCGCCGGGGGCTCCTACAATGAGCAGTTCTTC.

This clone was observed a single time. V is TRBV7-2 and J is TRBJ2-7, with TRBD2 matching over 14 bases. This CDR3 has 15 residues. CDR1 and CDR2 (germline): SGHTA, FQGNSA. V lost 2 bases to trimming and J lost 4 bases; unmatched junction nucleotides: 1. CDR3 sequence: CASSLRTSGGYEQYF. As DNA, the CDR3 is TGTGCCAGCAGCTTACGGACTAGCGGGGGGTACGAGCAGTACTTC. Variable domain in full (rest from reference TRBV7-2 and TRBJ2-7): GAGVSQSPSNKVTEKGKDVELRCDPISGHTALYWYRQSLGQGLEFLIYFQGNSAPDKSGLPSDRFSAERTGGSVSTLTIQRTQQEDSAVYLCASSLRTSGGYEQYFGPGTRLTVT.

This clone was detected only a few times. The junction departs from the called germline gene at one end, perhaps through a read error. This sequence joins TRBV7-6 and TRBJ2-2, with 8 bases aligning to TRBD2. CDR3 length: 13 residues. Germline assignment: CDR1 SGHVS and CDR2 FNYEAQ. The CDR3 loop is CASSLAGGGELFF. The CDR3, as DNA: TGTGCCAGCAGCCTAGCGGGCGGCGGGGAGCTGTTTTTT.

This clone was recorded a few times. The V call is TRBV6-6, the J call TRBJ1-2; D not resolved. From germline, CDR1 is MNHNY and CDR2 SVGAGI (reference sequence). V was pared by 6 bases and J by 4 bases, with 6 bases between. This CDR3 has 11 amino acids. The CDR3 protein is CASSDSYGYTF. The CDR3 region has the DNA TGTGCCAGCAGCGACTCCTATGGCTACACCTTC.

The chain links TRBV27 to TRBJ2-1; D gene ambiguous. Germline V CDR1 and CDR2: MNHEY, SMNVEV (reference sequence). Trimming removed 4 bases from V and 5 bases from J, with 12 bases in between. This CDR3 is built from 14 residues. CDR3 nucleotide sequence: TGTGCCAGCAGTTCGAGTGAGGTAAACAATGAGCAGTTCTTC. It specifies CASSSSEVNNEQFF.

This clone has only a few counts. This sequence joins TRBV5-1 and TRBJ1-1; D is perhaps TRBD1 (5 bases). CDR1 is SGHRS and CDR2 is YFSETQ in the germline V gene. V was pared by 4 bases and J by 4 bases, with 14 bases between. The CDR3 consists of 14 residues. In nucleotides, the CDR3 is TGCGCCAGCAGCATCGTCAAGGGGATCACTGAAGCTTTCTTT. The encoded protein is CASSIVKGITEAFF.

This clone has a handful of counts. The genes are TRBV27 and TRBJ2-7, with D tentatively TRBD1 or TRBD2 (6 bases each). This CDR3 has 15 amino acids. V lost 5 bases, J lost 3 bases, and 17 bases lay in between. Germline lookup yields CDR1 MNHEY and CDR2 SMNVEV (reference sequence). DNA for the CDR3: TGTGCCAGCAGTAAACAGGGAAGGGGGGACTACGAGCAGTACTTC. Encoded protein: CASSKQGRGDYEQYF.

V is TRBV14 and J is TRBJ2-7; no reliable D call. Germline values: CDR1 SGHDN, CDR2 FVKESK. This CDR3 is built from 14 residues. The V end was cut by 0 bases, the J end by 0 bases, with 6 bases between. The CDR3 protein is CASSQEFYSYEQYF. For the CDR3, the DNA is TGTGCCAGCAGCCAAGAATTTTACTCCTACGAGCAGTACTTC. Filled out from reference TRBV14 and TRBJ2-7, the complete variable domain reads EAGVTQFPSHSVIEKGQTVTLRCDPISGHDNLYWYRRVMGKEIKFLLHFVKESKQDESGMPNNRFLAERTGGTYSTLKVQPAELEDSGVYFCASSQEFYSYEQYFGPGTRLTVT.

J is TRBJ1-6 and V is TRBV2, with D unclear. Trimming took 2 bases from V and 6 from J, leaving 8 bases between them. This CDR3 contains 14 residues. Germline CDR1 is SNHLY and CDR2 is FYNNEI. This CDR3 is CASSERRPNSPLHF. CDR3 nucleotides: TGTGCCAGCAGTGAAAGGCGGCCTAATTCACCCCTCCACTTT.

As DNA, the CDR3 is TGTGCCAGCAGTGAAGAGAGGACAGGGGTGGGGAGGGTTAATTCACCCCTCCACTTT. Its translation: CASSEERTGVGRVNSPLHF. The chain has TRBV2 and TRBJ1-6; 9 positions match TRBD1. The CDR3 totals 19 residues. V was pared by 1 base and J by 6 bases, with 13 bases of the junction left unmatched. The germline V gene has CDR1 SNHLY and CDR2 FYNNEI.

This clone was seen a handful of times. J is TRBJ1-2 and V is TRBV7-6, with 9 bases lining up with TRBD1. V lost 4 bases, J lost 4 bases, and 10 bases stayed unmatched. This CDR3 spans 16 amino acids. The germline CDR1 and CDR2 sequences are SGHVS and FNYEAQ. The CDR3 loop is CASSSTPTGGIYGYTF. The CDR3 region has the DNA TGTGCCAGCAGCTCGACTCCGACAGGGGGGATCTATGGCTACACCTTC.

J is TRBJ1-6 and V is TRBV6-5; no firm D call. The CDR3 is 13 amino acids. CDR1 is MNHEY, CDR2 SVGAGI, per germline. V lost 6 bases and J 6 bases, leaving 9 bases between the germline ends. The CDR3 bases are TGTGCCAGCAGGGAGGCACCTAATTCACCCCTCCACTTT. Protein: CASREAPNSPLHF.

The genes are TRBV7-2 and TRBJ1-3; D gene uncertain. Trimming removed 5 bases from V and 0 bases from J, with 11 bases in between. The CDR3 runs 15 residues. Germline V gene data show CDR1 as SGHTA and CDR2 as FQGNSA. CDR3 loop: CASSPQIHSGNTIYF. The CDR3 DNA reads TGTGCCAGCAGCCCCCAGATCCACTCTGGAAACACCATATATTTT.

This sequence joins TRBV11-2 and TRBJ2-5, with 9 nucleotides matching TRBD2. This CDR3 has 16 residues. Germline values: CDR1 SGHAT, CDR2 FQNNGV. Trimming took 5 bases from V and 5 from J; bases not matched to a gene: 12. The CDR3, as DNA: TGTGCCAGCAGCCGCGGGGGGGCCCTCCGGAAGGAGACCCAGTACTTC. This encodes CASSRGGALRKETQYF.

This clone was counted a few times. This rearrangement joins TRBV10-2 to TRBJ2-7; no firm D call. The V gene lost 2 bases and the J gene lost 3 bases, with 8 bases spanning the gap. Germline CDR1 is WSHSY and CDR2 is SAAADI. This CDR3 region has 13 residues. For the CDR3, the DNA is TGCGCCAGCAGTGAGAACGACGGCTACGAGCAGTACTTC. Its translation: CASSENDGYEQYF.

V gene TRBV6-1 combines with J gene TRBJ2-5, with D unresolved. Germline values: CDR1 MNHNS, CDR2 SASEGT. Trimming removed 1 base from V and 4 bases from J, with 10 bases in between. The CDR3 contains 14 residues. The CDR3 region has the DNA TGTGCCAGCAGTGAAGGGCCTCGTCGAGAGACCCAGTACTTC. Encoded protein: CASSEGPRRETQYF.

The chain is built from TRBV6-5 and TRBJ1-1; D is possibly TRBD1 (5 bases). Germline CDR1 MNHEY, CDR2 SVGAGI. Trimming left V 0 bases short and J 1 base short, with 6 bases between. The CDR3 runs 14 residues. In DNA, the CDR3 is TGTGCCAGCAGTTACTCTGGGGGGAACACTGAAGCTTTCTTT. Its translation is CASSYSGGNTEAFF.

This clone was detected only once. The rearrangement joins TRBV4-1 to TRBJ2-3; weak D call: TRBD2 (7 bases). Germline CDR1 is MGHRA and CDR2 is YSYEKL. Trimming cost V 0 bases and J 1 base, with 14 bases left between them. This CDR3 comprises 17 residues. The CDR3 is CASSQDKGGYGTDTQYF. CDR3 DNA: TGCGCCAGCAGCCAAGATAAGGGGGGGTACGGCACAGATACGCAGTATTTT.

The chain links TRBV4-2 to TRBJ2-7; no clear D. The length of the CDR3 is 14 residues. CDR1 and CDR2 (germline): LGHNA, YNFKEQ. Trimming removed 0 bases from V and 6 bases from J, with 12 bases in between. CDR3 residues: CASSQDLIGSEQYF. DNA for the CDR3: TGTGCCAGCAGCCAAGATTTGATTGGGTCCGAGCAGTACTTC.

The J gene is TRBJ1-5, the V gene TRBV19; possible D gene TRBD1, 6 bases. In germline, CDR1 is LNHDA, CDR2 SQIVND (reference sequence). The CDR3 is 15 residues long. V was trimmed by 5 bases and J by 4 bases, leaving 15 bases between them. CDR3 loop: CASSFGQRSNQPQHF. CDR3 in DNA: TGTGCCAGTAGTTTTGGACAGAGGTCGAATCAGCCCCAGCATTTT.

A word on this clone: The junction departs from the called germline gene at one end, perhaps through a read error. This chain uses TRBV9 with TRBJ1-3; D ambiguous. The germline CDR1 and CDR2 sequences are SGDLS and YYNGEE. This CDR3 is 14 amino acids long. CDR3 DNA sequence: TGTGCCAGCAGCGTAAGCACGGATGGATACACCATATATTTT. It encodes CASSVSTDGYTIYF.

The chain links TRBV6-1 to TRBJ1-3; D is unclear. The ends were cut back, 10 bases at V and 0 bases at J, with 13 bases in the middle. In germline, CDR1 is MNHNS, CDR2 SASEGT. The CDR3 contains 14 residues. The CDR3 loop reads CATKADTSGNTIYF. The CDR3 nucleotides read TGTGCCACCAAGGCAGACACCTCTGGAAACACCATATATTTT.

The chain couples TRBV9 to TRBJ2-2; D unclear. The CDR3 is 15 residues long. V lost 1 base, J lost 5 bases, and 12 bases lay in between. CDR1 SGDLS and CDR2 YYNGEE come from the germline V gene. In nucleotides, the CDR3 is TGTGCCAGCAGCGTAACGGAGTTCGGGACCGGGGAGCTGTTTTTT. Encoded protein: CASSVTEFGTGELFF.

J is TRBJ2-3 and V is TRBV7-3; D unclear. Trimming left V 7 bases short and J 2 bases short, with 10 bases between. The germline gives CDR1 SGHTA, CDR2 FQGTGA. This CDR3 contains 13 residues. The CDR3 DNA sequence: TGTGCCAGCACGGTTGTTTTCACAGATACGCAGTATTTT. The encoded protein is CASTVVFTDTQYF.

This clone was observed a handful of times. At the DNA level, this CDR3 is encoded by other sequences in the same sample as well. V gene TRBV11-2 combines with J gene TRBJ1-1; a weak D match, TRBD1 (6 bases). CDR3 length equals 15 residues. Germline V gene sequence: CDR1 SGHAT, CDR2 FQNNGV. V lost 5 bases, J lost 7 bases, and 20 bases lay in between. For the CDR3, the DNA is TGTGCCAGCAGCCTCTCACTTTCAGGGGTTAGTGAAGCTTTCTTT. Encoded protein: CASSLSLSGVSEAFF.

The chain links TRBV2 to TRBJ1-2; TRBD1 might be the D (6 bases). Germline V gene lookup returns CDR1 SNHLY and CDR2 FYNNEI. Trimming left V 4 bases short and J 0 bases short, with 9 bases between. The CDR3 contains 14 residues. Here the CDR3 DNA reads TGTGCCAGCAGTGGACAGGTTTCTAACTATGGCTACACCTTC. Protein: CASSGQVSNYGYTF.